This TCR beta chain was sequenced for a study of T cell responses to AZD1222 COVID-19 vaccine. Broader study findings: At baseline, just six or seven AZD1222 recipients tested seropositive.

The assay was immunoSEQ multiplex PCR, and TCRdb's table has in-frame clones only and misses some. The sample lists around 180,000 clones; around 90% were seen once. Per germline, CDR1 LGHNA and CDR2 YSLEER. With V trimmed by 3 bases and J by 1 base, 3 bases remained unmatched. This CDR3 spans 15 amino acids. Turning to this clone: The target antigen is unknown.

This clonotype originated in an adult in good health. This rearrangement joins TRBV4-3 to TRBJ1-2; 9 positions agree with TRBD1. The specimen was peripheral blood, collected on day 0 of AZD1222 vaccination. The CDR3: CASSQGQGNNYGYTF. The CDR3 DNA reads TGCGCCAGCAGCCAGGGACAGGGCAATAACTATGGCTACACCTTC.